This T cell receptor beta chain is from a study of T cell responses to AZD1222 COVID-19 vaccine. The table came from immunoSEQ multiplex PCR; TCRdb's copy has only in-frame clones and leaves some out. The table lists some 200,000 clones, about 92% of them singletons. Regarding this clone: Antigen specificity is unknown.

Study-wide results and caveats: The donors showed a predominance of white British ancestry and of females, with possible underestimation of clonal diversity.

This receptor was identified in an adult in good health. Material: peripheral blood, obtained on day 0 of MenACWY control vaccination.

The CDR3 protein is CASRPPTGGYTEAFF. The DNA of the CDR3 is TGTGCCAGTAGGCCCCCGACAGGGGGGTACACTGAAGCTTTCTTT. The V call is TRBV19, the J call TRBJ1-1; TRBD1 matches 9 bases. The CDR3 is 15 amino acids. V lost 6 bases and J lost 3; bases outside the gene matches: 8. Germline V gives CDR1 LNHDA, CDR2 SQIVND (reference sequence).